Shown below are 16 T cell receptor beta chains from a single sample sequenced in a study of Tregs in tolerant kidney transplant recipients. Generated by immunoSEQ multiplex PCR, the TCRdb table keeps only in-frame clones and is missing some. Its listing shows 30,000 or so clones. The source material was CD8+ T cells from blood, sampled before the transplant. The receptors were sampled from a human donor who received a combined kidney and bone marrow transplant.

In the case of this clone: The read terminates 3 residues ahead of where the CDR3 ends, so the germline J gene completes it. J is TRBJ2-3 and V is TRBV19, with 7 bases matching TRBD1. There are 13 residues in the CDR3. From germline, CDR1 is LNHDA and CDR2 SQIVND (reference sequence). V lost 5 bases to trimming and J lost 3 bases; unmatched junction nucleotides: 2. The part of the CDR3 DNA that was read is TGTGCCAGTAGTGACAGGGAAACAGATACG. Amino acids: CASSDRETDT. The full CDR3 sequence reads CASSDRETDTQYF.

The CDR3 is CASSLGPGILSYGYTF. CDR3 DNA (partial): TGTGCCAGCAGCTTAGGCCCGGGGATCCTCAGCTATGGC. The J gene is TRBJ1-2, the V gene TRBV7-6; D remains ambiguous. The read finishes 3 residues shy of the CDR3 end, and the germline J gene is used to complete it. There are 16 residues in the CDR3. Trimming took 1 base from V and 4 from J, leaving 16 bases between them. Germline V gene data show CDR1 as SGHVS and CDR2 as FNYEAQ.

Worth noting for this clone: With the read ending 3 residues before the CDR3 end, the germline J gene is used to fill in that end. J is TRBJ2-7 and V is TRBV19; D possibly corresponds to TRBD1 (7 bases). Germline CDR1 is LNHDA and CDR2 is SQIVND (reference sequence). This CDR3 spans 13 amino acids. V was clipped by 4 bases and J by 5 bases, with 12 bases between them. Incomplete CDR3 DNA: TGTGCCAGTAGTAGCAGGGGGGCCCACGAG. Protein product: CASSSRGAHE. In full, the CDR3 is CASSSRGAHEQYF. The full variable domain, in which reference TRBV19 and TRBJ2-7 provide the parts outside the CDR3, is DGGITQSPKYLFRKEGQNVTLSCEQNLNHDAMYWYRQDPGQGLRLIYYSQIVNDFQKGDIAEGYSVSREKKESFPLTVTSAQKNPTAFYLCASSSRGAHEQYFGPGTRLTVT.

CDR3 loop: CASSMGTGNYNEQFF. The CDR3 DNA, read in part, is TGTGCCAGTAGTATGGGGACAGGGAATTACAATGAG. The chain links TRBV19 to TRBJ2-1, with TRBD1 matching over 9 bases. The CDR3 end is not reached by the read, which stops 3 residues before it; the germline J gene fills it in. Germline CDR1 reads LNHDA; CDR2 reads SQIVND (reference sequence). The V and J ends lost 3 bases and 4 bases, in that order; junction bases with no gene match: 4. The CDR3 covers 15 residues.

On this clone: The read ends 3 residues early relative to the CDR3; the germline J gene fills the gap. The V gene is TRBV5-1, the J gene TRBJ2-1; TRBD1 might be the D (5 bases). Trimming took off 0 bases at V and 4 bases at J, with 14 bases between the two ends. CDR1 and CDR2 from the germline V gene are SGHRS and YFSETQ. CDR3 size: 16 residues. Partial CDR3 DNA: TGCGCCAGCAGCTTGGGAGACAGAGCCCAGTACAATGAG. It translates to CASSLGDRAQYNE. The whole CDR3 sequence reads CASSLGDRAQYNEQFF.

A note on this clone: The read ends 3 residues early relative to the CDR3; the germline J gene fills the gap. The chain uses TRBV19 and TRBJ2-1, with TRBD2 identical over 7 bases. J gave up 4 bases and V 1 base, and 4 bases lay outside the gene matches. In germline, CDR1 is LNHDA, CDR2 SQIVND (reference sequence). CDR3 size: 15 residues. The CDR3 sequence is CASSIGASGYNEQFF. Incomplete CDR3 DNA: TGTGCCAGTAGTATAGGGGCTAGCGGATACAATGAG.

Details on this clone: The CDR3 end lies 3 residues beyond the end of the read and is filled in from the germline J gene. The rearrangement links TRBV7-8 to TRBJ2-5, with a possible D match to TRBD2 (5 bases). The CDR3 is 14 amino acids. CDR1 and CDR2 (germline): SGHVS, FQNEAQ. The V end was cut by 10 bases, the J end by 4 bases, with 19 bases between. Here the CDR3 reads CATTTRGRTETQYF. CDR3 DNA (partial): TGTGCCACCACAACTAGAGGTCGGACAGAGACC.

With respect to this clone: The observed sequence ends 3 residues before the CDR3 terminus, with the missing tail filled in from the germline J gene. The gene calls are TRBV7-6 and TRBJ2-1; 7 nucleotides agree with TRBD1. Trimming removed 5 bases from V and 2 bases from J; junction bases left unmatched: 3. CDR1 and CDR2 from the germline V gene are SGHVS and FNYEAQ. The CDR3 is 14 residues long. CDR3 DNA (partial): TGTGCCAGCAGCCGACAGGGAACCTACAATGAG. This sequence encodes CASSRQGTYNE. The whole CDR3 sequence reads CASSRQGTYNEQFF. Supplemented by reference TRBV7-6 and TRBJ2-1, the full variable domain reads GAGVSQSPRYKVTKRGQDVALRCDPISGHVSLYWYRQALGQGPEFLTYFNYEAQQDKSGLPNDRFSAERPEGSISTLTIQRTEQRDSAMYRCASSRQGTYNEQFFGPGTRLTVL.

CDR3 region: CASSSTGTDYGYTF. CDR3 bases read: TGTGCCAGCAGCTCAACCGGGACAGACTATGGC. V and J are TRBV7-9 and TRBJ1-2; TRBD1 agrees at 7 bases. The CDR3 end lies 3 residues beyond the end of the read and is filled in from the germline J gene. V was pared by 4 bases and J by 3 bases, with 5 bases of the junction left unmatched. The CDR3 contains 14 residues. Looked up from germline, CDR1 is SEHNR and CDR2 is FQNEAQ (reference sequence).

A word on this clone: The read ends 3 residues before the CDR3 terminus; that terminus is restored from the germline J gene. This chain links TRBV19 with TRBJ2-1; D ambiguous. V was clipped by 7 bases and J by 3 bases, with 10 bases between them. The CDR3 consists of 13 residues. Germline V CDR1 and CDR2: LNHDA, SQIVND (reference sequence). Partial CDR3 DNA: TGTGCCAGTATCGGCGGAATCTACAATGAG. Translated: CASIGGIYNE. The whole CDR3 region reads CASIGGIYNEQFF.

Turning to this clone: The read terminates 3 residues before the CDR3 end, so the remaining end is supplied by the germline J gene. The chain uses TRBV19 and TRBJ2-6, with a tentative D call TRBD1 (5 bases). Germline CDR1 reads LNHDA; CDR2 reads SQIVND (reference sequence). CDR3 length: 15 residues. V lost 3 bases to trimming and J lost 0 bases, with 6 bases between them. The CDR3 bases that were read are TGTGCCAGTAGTATCGACAGCTCTGGGGCCAACGTC. Protein: CASSIDSSGANV. The entire CDR3 is CASSIDSSGANVLTF.

Points on this clone: The read falls 3 residues short of the CDR3 end, and the missing part is taken from the germline J gene. The genes are TRBV2 and TRBJ2-7, with D uncertain. Trimming shortened V by 7 bases and J by 0 bases, and 16 bases separated the two germline ends. This CDR3 spans 15 amino acids. Per germline, CDR1 SNHLY and CDR2 FYNNEI. CDR3 protein: CASMPMIPSSYEQYF. CDR3 DNA, as far as it was read: TGTGCCAGCATGCCTATGATACCGAGCTCCTACGAG.

A note on this clone: The sequence runs out 3 residues before the end of the CDR3; the remainder is reconstructed from the germline J gene. The J gene is TRBJ2-3, the V gene TRBV7-9; D may correspond to TRBD1 or TRBD2 (5 bases each). This CDR3 spans 15 amino acids. The ends were cut back, 0 bases at V and 6 bases at J, with 13 bases in the middle. Looked up from germline, CDR1 is SEHNR and CDR2 is FQNEAQ (reference sequence). The DNA read from the CDR3 is TGTGCCAGCAGCTTAGCTCAGGGAGTTCTTGATACG. Amino acids: CASSLAQGVLDT. The CDR3 in full is CASSLAQGVLDTQYF.

Concerning this clone: The missing CDR3 end, 3 residues past where the read stops, is filled in from the germline J gene. The rearrangement links TRBV5-1 to TRBJ1-1, with 11 bases that match TRBD1. Germline values: CDR1 SGHRS, CDR2 YFSETQ. Germline trimming cut 3 bases from V and 4 bases from J; bases unmatched to any gene: 17. The CDR3 spans 19 residues. The CDR3 spells CASSWTTYRDRGGTTEAFF. Incomplete CDR3 DNA: TGCGCCAGCAGCTGGACTACCTACCGGGACAGGGGGGGGACCACTGAA.

As to this clone: The CDR3 extends 3 residues past the end of the read, so its final part is completed from the germline J gene. J is TRBJ2-7 and V is TRBV30; D call uncertain. The CDR3 sequence is 12 residues long. V was trimmed by 4 bases and J by 0 bases, leaving 7 bases between them. CDR1 and CDR2 from the germline V gene are GTSNPN and SVGIG (reference sequence). The CDR3: CAWIGSSYEQYF. Incomplete CDR3 DNA: TGTGCCTGGATTGGCAGCTCCTACGAG.

A word on this clone: The CDR3 is cut off 3 residues early in the read; its end comes from the germline J gene. V usage is TRBV19 and J usage is TRBJ2-7; 7 bases fit TRBD2. Per the germline V gene, CDR1 is LNHDA and CDR2 is SQIVND (reference sequence). With 5 bases clipped from V and 6 bases from J, the junction kept 7 bases outside the gene matches. The CDR3 is 13 residues long. Partial CDR3 DNA: TGTGCCAGTAGTTATGGACTAGAGGCCGAG. As protein: CASSYGLEAE. The full CDR3 reads CASSYGLEAEQYF.